The 23 T cell receptor beta chains below all came from one sample that was sequenced in a study of Graves' ophthalmopathy and Graves' hyperthyroidism. TCR beta CDR3 amplification used RNA transcripts. First-round RT-PCR employed HTBI primers, with a second-round multiplex PCR after it. TCRdb itself ran the multiplex PCR reads through MiXCR, one entry per CDR3 protein. The table records almost 750,000 distinct CDR3 sequences, 35% to 50% of them present only once. What was sequenced was peripheral blood. The source of these receptors is an adult man with Graves' ophthalmopathy.

This sequence joins TRBV6-1 and TRBJ1-1; D call uncertain. With 8 bases removed from V and 4 bases from J, the gap between germline ends came to 8 bases. Germline V lookup: CDR1 MNHNS, CDR2 SASEGT. The CDR3 is made up of 11 amino acids. Here the CDR3 DNA reads TGTGCCAGCGGTTACCTCACTGAAGCTTTCTTT. This gives the protein CASGYLTEAFF.

The chain recombines TRBV2 with TRBJ1-1, with unresolved D. Germline CDR1 reads SNHLY; CDR2 reads FYNNEI. This CDR3 has 14 residues. V dropped 7 bases and J dropped 7 bases, with 19 bases sitting between them. DNA for the CDR3: TGTGCCAGCACCAGTGTTCTACGCCTCGGTGAAGCTTTCTTT. The encoded protein is CASTSVLRLGEAFF. Combining the CDR3 with reference TRBV2 and TRBJ1-1 gives the whole variable domain EPEVTQTPSHQVTQMGQEVILRCVPISNHLYFYWYRQILGQKVEFLVSFYNNEISEKSEIFDDQFSVERPDGSNFTLKIRSTKLEDSAMYFCASTSVLRLGEAFFGQGTRLTVV.

The table lists this clonotype with many counts. This rearrangement joins TRBV19 to TRBJ1-2; D is possibly TRBD1 (5 bases). Trimming took off 5 bases at V and 8 bases at J, with 21 bases between the two ends. The CDR3 length is 15 residues. Germline V gene data show CDR1 as LNHDA and CDR2 as SQIVND (reference sequence). The CDR3 here is CASSPRGLRAWGYTF. For the CDR3, the DNA is TGTGCCAGTAGTCCGAGGGGCTTAAGGGCCTGGGGCTACACCTTC.

This sequence joins TRBV10-3 and TRBJ2-7; 8 nucleotides line up with TRBD1. After removal of 4 bases from V and 2 bases from J, the junction contained 7 bases not matched to a gene. The CDR3 covers 15 residues. The germline gives CDR1 ENHRY, CDR2 SYGVKD. CDR3 coding DNA: TGTGCCATCAGTGCACTGACAGGGGTCGCCTACGAGCAGTACTTC. Its protein is CAISALTGVAYEQYF.

The chain recombines TRBV10-3 with TRBJ2-7; no reliable D call. The germline CDR1 and CDR2 sequences are ENHRY and SYGVKD. This CDR3 comprises 16 residues. Trimming removed 3 bases from V and 1 base from J, with 16 bases in between. The CDR3 DNA sequence: TGTGCCATCAGTGATGGAAATGACATACTTTCCTACGAGCAGTACTTC. Translation: CAISDGNDILSYEQYF.

CDR3 amino acids: CSASSSGGENTGELFF. The CDR3 coding sequence is TGCAGTGCTAGCAGTAGCGGGGGGGAAAACACCGGGGAGCTGTTTTTT. The chain joins TRBV20-1 to TRBJ2-2, with TRBD2 matching over 11 bases. CDR1 is DFQATT and CDR2 is SNEGSKA in the germline V gene (reference sequence). The CDR3 contains 16 residues. Trimming took 3 bases from V and 2 from J; bases not matched to a gene: 5.

This clonotype was seen only once. The V gene is TRBV7-2, the J gene TRBJ1-4; TRBD1 matches at 9 bases. Germline V CDR1 and CDR2: SGHTA, FQGNSA. Germline trimming cut 8 bases from V and 8 bases from J; bases unmatched to any gene: 9. The CDR3 loop spans 14 amino acids. The DNA for the CDR3 is TGTGCCAGCGGCGCGGGACAGGGAGGGGAAAAACTGTTTTTT. Its protein is CASGAGQGGEKLFF.

This clonotype was detected a few times. The chain uses TRBV7-8 and TRBJ1-6, with D possibly being TRBD1 (5 bases). Trimming shortened V by 5 bases and J by 8 bases, and 16 bases separated the two germline ends. The CDR3 runs to 15 residues. Germline V gene lookup returns CDR1 SGHVS and CDR2 FQNEAQ. CDR3 nucleotide sequence: TGTGCCAGCAGCCCAAGTTTAGGGGTGGATTCACCCCTCCACTTT. It codes for CASSPSLGVDSPLHF.

Turning to this clonotype: The CDR3 does not end in the conserved phenylalanine or tryptophan, so this is likely a read error. The rearrangement uses TRBV7-2 and TRBJ2-7, with 12 bases that match TRBD1. J was trimmed by 4 bases and V by 5 bases; bases with no gene match: 6. CDR1 and CDR2 (germline): SGHTA, FQGNSA. CDR3 length equals 15 residues. The CDR3, as DNA: TGTGCCAGCAGCCCCGGGACAGGGGGCACGTACGAGCAGTACCTC. This gives the protein CASSPGTGGTYEQYL.

This clonotype was detected a few times. The V gene is TRBV14, the J gene TRBJ1-1; D might be TRBD1 (5 bases). Germline CDR1 and CDR2: SGHDN and FVKESK. The CDR3 is made up of 15 amino acids. Trimming cost V 5 bases and J 0 bases, with 13 bases left between them. The CDR3: CASSDWAGMNTEAFF. DNA of the CDR3: TGTGCCAGCAGCGATTGGGCAGGGATGAACACTGAAGCTTTCTTT.

The sample holds a few counts of this clonotype. The rearrangement uses TRBV2 and TRBJ2-2, with 7 bases matching TRBD1. V lost 6 bases and J lost 5; bases outside the gene matches: 9. The CDR3 spans 15 residues. Germline values: CDR1 SNHLY, CDR2 FYNNEI. CDR3 sequence reads: CASSQLRGRTGELFF. The CDR3 DNA is TGTGCCAGCAGCCAATTGAGGGGGCGGACCGGGGAGCTGTTTTTT.

J is TRBJ1-5 and V is TRBV19; no definite D call. The CDR3 loop spans 14 amino acids. Germline V gene sequence: CDR1 LNHDA, CDR2 SQIVND (reference sequence). V lost 2 bases to trimming and J lost 7 bases, with 12 bases between them. CDR3 protein: CASSIRIGPQPQHF. The CDR3 bases are TGTGCCAGTAGTATAAGGATCGGACCGCAGCCCCAGCATTTT.

The chain is built from TRBV19 and TRBJ2-2; D ambiguous. This CDR3 comprises 12 residues. V lost 3 bases, J lost 6 bases, and 5 bases lay in between. Germline values: CDR1 LNHDA, CDR2 SQIVND (reference sequence). The CDR3 DNA reads as TGTGCCAGTAGTATGGAGTCCGGGGAGCTGTTTTTT. It is translated as CASSMESGELFF.

In its sample, this clonotype was seen many times. The CDR3 here is CASTSGGYTGELFF. CDR3 sequence (DNA): TGTGCCAGCACTAGCGGGGGTTACACCGGGGAGCTGTTTTTT. The chain joins TRBV2 to TRBJ2-2; 10 bases line up with TRBD2. The V gene end was trimmed by 7 bases and the J gene end by 3 bases; junction bases not matched to a gene: 2. The CDR3 consists of 14 residues. Germline CDR1 SNHLY, CDR2 FYNNEI.

The V call is TRBV14, the J call TRBJ2-7, with TRBD2 matching 8 bases. Trimming took 1 base from V and 4 from J; bases not matched to a gene: 9. Germline V gene lookup returns CDR1 SGHDN and CDR2 FVKESK. This CDR3 is 16 amino acids long. The CDR3 nucleotides are TGTGCCAGCAGCCAAGGACTGGAGCGGGGGAAATACGAGCAGTACTTC. Encoded protein: CASSQGLERGKYEQYF.

This clonotype was seen only once. At one boundary the junction diverges from the germline segment, which might be a read error. The rearrangement links TRBV10-3 to TRBJ2-7; 7 bases align to TRBD1. This CDR3 is 14 amino acids long. The germline gives CDR1 ENHRY, CDR2 SYGVKD. The CDR3 reads CASSYSGGQYEQYF. The CDR3 coding sequence is TGTGCCAGCAGTTACTCAGGGGGTCAATACGAGCAGTACTTC.

This clonotype occurred many times. This chain connects TRBV24-1 to TRBJ2-5, with TRBD2 matching over 12 bases. The CDR3 consists of 17 residues. V gave up 4 bases and J gave up 5 bases; unmatched junction bases: 10. The germline CDR1 and CDR2 sequences are KGHDR and SFDVKD. CDR3 amino acids: CATSELSLAGGEETQYF. In nucleotides, the CDR3 is TGTGCCACCAGTGAGCTCTCACTAGCGGGAGGTGAGGAGACCCAGTACTTC.

The rearrangement joins TRBV7-2 to TRBJ2-2; unclear D gene. This CDR3 contains 15 residues. From germline, CDR1 is SGHTA and CDR2 FQGNSA. Trimming pared 5 bases from V and 6 bases from J, leaving 16 bases between. The CDR3 DNA is TGTGCCAGCAGCCAGAGAGCGCATTCTCCCGGGGAGCTGTTTTTT. The encoded protein is CASSQRAHSPGELFF.

The V call is TRBV7-9, the J call TRBJ1-2; 8 nucleotides line up with TRBD1. V gave up 4 bases and J gave up 2 bases; unmatched junction bases: 3. The CDR3 spans 14 residues. Germline V lookup: CDR1 SEHNR, CDR2 FQNEAQ (reference sequence). Written as DNA, the CDR3 is TGTGCCAGCAGCTCCTCAGGGGGCAACTATGGCTACACCTTC. It codes for CASSSSGGNYGYTF.

This clonotype was picked up many times. The chain has TRBV29-1 and TRBJ2-5; D could derive from TRBD1 or TRBD2 (5 bases each). This CDR3 contains 13 residues. The V gene's germline CDR1 is SQVTM and CDR2 ANQGSEA. V gave up 8 bases and J gave up 7 bases, with 20 bases separating them. The CDR3 region is CSTWDLGQGTQYF. The CDR3 coding sequence is TGCAGCACCTGGGACCTGGGGCAGGGGACCCAGTACTTC. The variable domain in full, with the rest retrieved from reference TRBV29-1 and TRBJ2-5, is SAVISQKPSRDICQRGTSLTIQCQVDSQVTMMFWYRQQPGQSLTLIATANQGSEATYESGFVIDKFPISRPNLTFSTLTVSNMSPEDSSIYLCSTWDLGQGTQYFGPGTRLLVL.

The chain carries TRBV28 and TRBJ1-2; D not certain. Looked up from germline, CDR1 is MDHEN and CDR2 is SYDVKM. Trimming pared 4 bases from V and 9 bases from J, leaving 12 bases between. CDR3 length: 12 amino acids. As DNA, the CDR3 is TGTGCCAGCAGTTCCGCAGGATTAAGCTACACCTTC. Residues: CASSSAGLSYTF.

Worth noting for this clonotype: The junction and the germline gene differ at one end; a read error may be behind it. The chain has TRBV10-3 and TRBJ1-1; D remains unclear. The CDR3 has 14 residues. Germline CDR1 reads ENHRY; CDR2 reads SYGVKD. CDR3 region: CASSEEGPNTEAFF. The CDR3, as DNA: TGTGCCAGCAGTGAAGAGGGCCCGAACACTGAAGCTTTCTTT.

Comment on this clonotype: The junction departs from the called germline gene at one end, perhaps through a read error. The chain joins TRBV10-3 to TRBJ2-7; 7 bases line up with TRBD2. Germline CDR1 is ENHRY and CDR2 is SYGVKD. CDR3 length equals 15 residues. The CDR3 sequence is CAIGGGSVGSYGQYF. The CDR3 nucleotides read TGTGCCATCGGGGGGGGTAGTGTAGGGTCCTACGGGCAGTACTTC.